This T cell receptor (beta chain) is drawn from a study of control samples from healthy donors and cancer patients. The repertoire was sequenced with immunoSEQ multiplex PCR; TCRdb's copy has only in-frame clones and lacks some. The table shows about 28,000 clones, with about nine tenths occurring only once. CDR1 SGHNT and CDR2 YYREEE come from the germline V gene (reference sequence). This CDR3 is 14 amino acids long. V lost 3 bases to trimming and J lost 4 bases, with 13 bases between them. The chain joins TRBV5-4 to TRBJ1-2; D is undetermined. The sample consisted of PBMCs. This sequence originates from a man in his fifties with lung cancer. This CDR3 reads CASSSFKGGYGYTF. The CDR3 bases are TGTGCCAGCAGCTCCTTTAAGGGAGGCTATGGCTACACCTTC.